These T cell receptor beta chains were read from a single sample in a study of CD8 T cells in ankylosing spondylitis. MiXCR, applied by TCRdb to the 5' RACE reads, yields one record per CDR3 protein. The sample consists of hundreds of thousands of distinct CDR3 sequences, about a fifth of them appearing once. Source material: blood, either unsorted or a sorted T cell fraction (not recorded which). These receptors were collected from a female donor with ankylosing spondylitis or in good health (not recorded which). Both conserved end residues are part of each CDR3. D genes are given only for firm matches. Where a row states a size, it is once, few, many or the class of an expanded clone; other rows omit it.

>TRBD1|13|TRBJ1-1|TRBV28|many
CASSRQGRTEAFF
TGTGCCAGCAGTCGACAGGGACGCACTGAAGCTTTCTTT
>-|15|TRBJ2-1|TRBV11-2|many
CASSFVRSSYNEQFF
TGTGCCAGCAGCTTCGTAAGAAGCTCCTACAATGAGCAGTTCTTC
>-|18|TRBJ2-1|TRBV5-1|-
CASSLRGVQESSYNEQFF
TGCGCCAGCAGCTTGCGCGGGGTACAGGAGAGCTCCTACAATGAGCAGTTCTTC
>TRBD1|15|TRBJ1-6|TRBV5-1|few
CASSPQGQGNSPLHF
TGCGCCAGCAGCCCACAGGGACAGGGCAATTCACCCCTCCACTTT
>-|14|TRBJ1-1|TRBV12-3/TRBV12-4|many
CASSLRATNTEAFF
TGTGCCAGCAGTTTACGGGCAACGAACACTGAAGCTTTCTTT
>-|11|TRBJ1-1|TRBV29-1|-
CSGGEDTEAFF
TGCAGCGGGGGGGAGGACACTGAAGCTTTCTTT
>-|14|TRBJ2-1|TRBV4-3|few
CASSQQYRGGEQFF
TGCGCCAGCAGCCAGCAGTACAGGGGAGGTGAGCAGTTCTTC
>-|15|TRBJ2-1|TRBV7-2|-
CASSLSGNSYNEQFF
TGTGCCAGTTCCCTTAGCGGTAACTCCTACAATGAGCAGTTCTTC
>TRBD1|14|TRBJ2-7|TRBV20-1|-
CSATGGQGAHEQYF
TGCAGTGCCACCGGTGGACAGGGCGCCCACGAGCAGTACTTC
>-|14|TRBJ2-1|TRBV20-1|-
CSAPDSIEEYEQFF
TGCAGTGCTCCGGACTCGATAGAGGAGTATGAGCAGTTCTTC
>-|15|TRBJ2-7|TRBV7-8|-
CASSRARALSYEQYF
TGTGCCAGCTCTCGGGCAAGGGCCCTCTCCTACGAGCAGTACTTC
>TRBD2|20|TRBJ2-1|TRBV27|-
CASSLSWLAGTVGRDNEQFF
TGTGCCAGCAGTTTATCGTGGCTAGCGGGGACTGTAGGACGGGACAATGAGCAGTTCTTC
>TRBD1|15|TRBJ2-3|TRBV2|-
CASSETGIGTDTQYF
TGTGCCAGCAGTGAGACAGGGATCGGCACAGATACGCAGTATTTT
>-|15|TRBJ1-6|TRBV5-1|few
CASSLASGSGSPLHF
TGCGCCAGCAGCTTGGCCAGTGGAAGTGGATCACCCCTCCACTTT
>-|17|TRBJ1-1|TRBV4-2|-
CASSQVGEGAMNTEAFF
TGTGCCAGCAGCCAAGTCGGAGAGGGAGCGATGAACACTGAAGCTTTCTTT
>-|13|TRBJ1-3|TRBV20-1|-
CSAVTNSGNTIYF
TGCAGTGCTGTTACAAACTCTGGAAACACCATATATTTT
>TRBD2|16|TRBJ2-1|TRBV4-2|few
CASSPFRAGGRNEQFF
TGTGCCAGCAGCCCGTTTAGAGCGGGAGGTCGCAATGAGCAGTTCTTC
>TRBD2|17|TRBJ2-5|TRBV29-1|few
CSVEGGLDIPAQETQYF
TGCAGCGTTGAGGGCGGACTAGACATACCGGCCCAAGAGACCCAGTACTTC
>TRBD2|17|TRBJ2-1|TRBV11-2|-
CASSTGTSGRPGGEQFF
TGTGCCAGCAGCACTGGGACTAGCGGGAGGCCTGGAGGTGAGCAGTTCTTC
>TRBD1|16|TRBJ1-5|TRBV20-1|few
CSASGDSFLSNQPQHF
TGCAGTGCTAGTGGGGACAGTTTCCTTAGCAATCAGCCCCAGCATTTT
>TRBD1|16|TRBJ2-7|TRBV12-3/TRBV12-4|many
CASSLGYGTGVYEQYF
TGTGCCAGCAGTTTGGGTTATGGGACAGGGGTCTACGAGCAGTACTTC
>-|17|TRBJ2-6|TRBV7-2|-
CASSPPGRGLGANVLTF
TGTGCCAGCAGCCCCCCCGGACGGGGGCTCGGGGCCAACGTCCTGACTTTC
>-|15|TRBJ2-5|TRBV20-1|few
CSAGIETETEETQYF
TGCAGTGCTGGAATTGAGACGGAAACTGAAGAGACCCAGTACTTC
>-|14|TRBJ2-6|TRBV12-3/TRBV12-4|few
CASSPESGANVLTF
TGTGCCAGCAGTCCTGAATCTGGGGCCAACGTCCTGACTTTC
>TRBD1|14|TRBJ2-5|TRBV9|-
CASSATGLGETQYF
TGTGCCAGCAGCGCGACAGGGTTAGGGGAGACCCAGTACTTC
>TRBD2|17|TRBJ2-7|TRBV29-1|medium-sized
CSVKGTSGKSVWYEQYF
TGCAGCGTAAAAGGGACTAGCGGGAAGTCGGTTTGGTACGAGCAGTACTTC
>TRBD1|15|TRBJ1-1|TRBV18|-
CASSPTGSKSTEAFF
TGTGCCAGCTCACCGACAGGGTCCAAATCAACTGAAGCTTTCTTT
>-|14|TRBJ1-2|TRBV20-1|many
CSARPDRSYYGYTF
TGCAGTGCCCGCCCCGACCGATCCTACTATGGCTACACCTTC
>-|16|TRBJ2-3|TRBV5-6|few
CASSFGTRRSTDTQYF
TGTGCCAGCAGCTTTGGGACTCGTCGTAGCACAGATACGCAGTATTTT
>-|17|TRBJ2-1|TRBV5-4|-
CASSSISLWDSDDEQFF
TGTGCCAGCAGCTCCATATCGTTATGGGACTCTGACGATGAGCAGTTCTTC
>-|21|TRBJ2-1|TRBV7-5|once
CISVPEAYAGRVAGSYNEQFF
-
>-|12|TRBJ1-2|TRBV20-1|few
CSAPPRAGGYTF
TGCAGTGCCCCTCCCCGGGCCGGTGGCTACACCTTC
>-|14|TRBJ2-5|TRBV7-2|-
CASSRLGPGETQYF
TGTGCCAGCAGTCGTCTTGGTCCCGGAGAGACCCAGTACTTC
>TRBD2|15|TRBJ2-1|TRBV20-1|many
CSAGPASGSMDEQFF
TGCAGTGCTGGCCCGGCTAGCGGGAGTATGGATGAGCAGTTCTTC